Listed below are T cell receptor beta chains from one sample, sequenced in a study of OX40 agonist ivuxolimab in advanced cancers. Clones were read by immunoSEQ multiplex PCR, and TCRdb kept only the in-frame ones, dropping some. In the table there are approximately 67,000 clones, approximately 85% of which are singletons. Sequencing was performed on CD4+ or CD8+ T cells sorted from blood, taken in a trial of the OX40 agonist ivuxolimab. The receptors were gathered from an adult with an advanced solid tumor such as melanoma, head and neck, liver or kidney cancer. The CDR3 runs from the conserved cysteine through the conserved F or W. A D gene is named only where the DNA matches it firmly. Clone size is shown for a subset of rows, as once, few, many or a class of expanded clone.

D gene: TRBD1
J gene: TRBJ2-7
V gene: TRBV6-1
clone size: once
CDR3 DNA: TGTGCCAGCAGCGACAGGGGCGAGCAGTACTTC
CDR3 protein: CASSDRGEQYF

D gene: -
J gene: TRBJ1-2
V gene: TRBV6-1
clone size: -
CDR3 DNA: TGTGCCAGCAGTGCGGGGGAGGGCTATGGCTACACCTTC
CDR3 protein: CASSAGEGYGYTF

D gene: TRBD1
J gene: TRBJ1-5
V gene: TRBV6-4
clone size: -
CDR3 DNA: TGTGCCAGCAGTCGACAGGGAGGTACCAATCAGCCCCAGCATTTT
CDR3 protein: CASSRQGGTNQPQHF

D gene: -
J gene: TRBJ1-2
V gene: TRBV28
clone size: -
CDR3 DNA: TGTGCCGTGTTAACGCTAACTATCGGCTACACCTTC
CDR3 protein: CAVLTLTIGYTF

D gene: -
J gene: TRBJ2-7
V gene: TRBV11-1
clone size: few
CDR3 DNA: TGTGCCAGCAGCCTTACGCTTTCGTACGAGCAGTACTTC
CDR3 protein: CASSLTLSYEQYF

D gene: -
J gene: TRBJ1-4
V gene: TRBV18
clone size: -
CDR3 DNA: TGTGCCAGCTCCGATTCGACAGACGAAAAACTGTTTTTT
CDR3 protein: CASSDSTDEKLFF

D gene: -
J gene: TRBJ2-2
V gene: TRBV2
clone size: -
CDR3 DNA: TGTGCCAGCAGGCTCGTCAAGGCCGGGGAGCTGTTTTTT
CDR3 protein: CASRLVKAGELFF

D gene: -
J gene: TRBJ2-5
V gene: TRBV9
clone size: -
CDR3 DNA: TGTGCCAGCAGCGTCCGAGGACAGCGGGAGACCCAGTACTTC
CDR3 protein: CASSVRGQRETQYF

D gene: TRBD1
J gene: TRBJ1-5
V gene: TRBV27
clone size: -
CDR3 DNA: TGTGCCAGCAAAGGACAGGATCAGCCCCAGCATTTT
CDR3 protein: CASKGQDQPQHF

D gene: TRBD1
J gene: TRBJ2-7
V gene: TRBV2
clone size: once
CDR3 DNA: TGTGCCAGCAGGCCCGGGACAGGGAGGGCCTACGAGCAGTACTTC
CDR3 protein: CASRPGTGRAYEQYF

D gene: -
J gene: TRBJ1-4
V gene: TRBV5-4
clone size: -
CDR3 DNA: TGTGCCAGCAGCCTGACCGGAGGGGATGAAAAACTGTTTTTT
CDR3 protein: CASSLTGGDEKLFF

D gene: TRBD2
J gene: TRBJ2-2
V gene: TRBV7-9
clone size: many
CDR3 DNA: TGTGCCAGCAGCTTCGTAGGCGGGGGGTTCGACGGGGAGCTGTTTTTT
CDR3 protein: CASSFVGGGFDGELFF

D gene: -
J gene: TRBJ2-2
V gene: TRBV9
clone size: -
CDR3 DNA: TGTGCCAGCAGCGTTTCCTCTTCGAGCCGGCTGTTTTTT
CDR3 protein: CASSVSSSSRLFF

D gene: TRBD1
J gene: TRBJ1-5
V gene: TRBV2
clone size: -
CDR3 DNA: TGTGCCAGCATGAGTCAGGGGGATCAGCCCCAGCATTTT
CDR3 protein: CASMSQGDQPQHF

D gene: -
J gene: TRBJ2-3
V gene: TRBV20-1
clone size: -
CDR3 DNA: TGCAGTGCCAGGACTACGGATACGCAGTATTTT
CDR3 protein: CSARTTDTQYF

D gene: -
J gene: TRBJ2-2
V gene: TRBV25-1
clone size: -
CDR3 DNA: TGTGCCAGCAGTGAATATATCCCCGGGGAGCTGTTTTTT
CDR3 protein: CASSEYIPGELFF

D gene: -
J gene: TRBJ1-2
V gene: TRBV27
clone size: -
CDR3 DNA: TGTGCCAGCAGTTCTACGGGTACGGTTGGCTACACCTTC
CDR3 protein: CASSSTGTVGYTF

D gene: -
J gene: TRBJ1-5
V gene: TRBV27
clone size: -
CDR3 DNA: TGTGCCAGCAGTTTTAAGGGAATGGGGCAGCCCCAGCATTTT
CDR3 protein: CASSFKGMGQPQHF

D gene: -
J gene: TRBJ2-1
V gene: TRBV6-4
clone size: -
CDR3 DNA: TGTGCCAGCAGTGTGGAGCCCGGTGCTCGACCTGAGCAGTTCTTC
CDR3 protein: CASSVEPGARPEQFF

D gene: TRBD1
J gene: TRBJ1-1
V gene: TRBV7-2
clone size: -
CDR3 DNA: TGTGCCAGCAGCTTGGACAGGGGAGGAACTGAAGCTTTCTTT
CDR3 protein: CASSLDRGGTEAFF

D gene: TRBD2
J gene: TRBJ2-3
V gene: TRBV7-3
clone size: -
CDR3 DNA: TGTGCCAGCAGCTCGGGACGGAGCGGGAGGGTTTCTGATACGCAGTATTTT
CDR3 protein: CASSSGRSGRVSDTQYF

D gene: TRBD1
J gene: TRBJ1-2
V gene: TRBV7-3
clone size: -
CDR3 DNA: TGTGCCAGCAGCCGAGGGACAGTTTATGGCTACACCTTC
CDR3 protein: CASSRGTVYGYTF

D gene: -
J gene: TRBJ2-1
V gene: TRBV2
clone size: -
CDR3 DNA: TGTGCCAGCACCCTTAGCGGTAGCTCCTACAATGAGCAGTTCTTC
CDR3 protein: CASTLSGSSYNEQFF

D gene: -
J gene: TRBJ1-6
V gene: TRBV10-3
clone size: -
CDR3 DNA: TGTGCCATAACACAGGGTTCCTATAATTCACCCCTCCACTTT
CDR3 protein: CAITQGSYNSPLHF

D gene: -
J gene: TRBJ2-5
V gene: TRBV7-3
clone size: -
CDR3 DNA: TGTGCCAGCAGCTTAGGTGTGCCGGGGGAGACCCAGTACTTC
CDR3 protein: CASSLGVPGETQYF

D gene: TRBD1
J gene: TRBJ2-2
V gene: TRBV30
clone size: -
CDR3 DNA: TGTGCCTGGAGTGGCAGGGGGATGACCGGGGAGCTGTTTTTT
CDR3 protein: CAWSGRGMTGELFF

D gene: -
J gene: TRBJ2-6
V gene: TRBV29-1
clone size: -
CDR3 DNA: TGCAGCGTCATTTACTCAGGGTCCTCTGGGGCCAACGTCCTGACTTTC
CDR3 protein: CSVIYSGSSGANVLTF

D gene: -
J gene: TRBJ2-3
V gene: TRBV11-3
clone size: -
CDR3 DNA: TGTGCCAGCAGCTTAGAACTCACAGATACGCAGTATTTT
CDR3 protein: CASSLELTDTQYF

D gene: -
J gene: TRBJ1-5
V gene: TRBV6-4
clone size: -
CDR3 DNA: TGTGCCAGCAGTCCCGAGACCCAGCAGCCCCAGCATTTT
CDR3 protein: CASSPETQQPQHF

D gene: -
J gene: TRBJ1-1
V gene: TRBV6-5
clone size: -
CDR3 DNA: TGTGCCAGCAGTTCCCAGGGGACATACATGACGACTGAAGCTTTCTTT
CDR3 protein: CASSSQGTYMTTEAFF

D gene: -
J gene: TRBJ1-2
V gene: TRBV5-4
clone size: -
CDR3 DNA: TGTGCCAGCAGCTTTTACGGACAGATAGCCTATGGCTACACCTTC
CDR3 protein: CASSFYGQIAYGYTF

D gene: -
J gene: TRBJ1-4
V gene: TRBV7-6
clone size: few
CDR3 DNA: TGTGCCAGCAGCTTAGCGGCCACAACTAATGAAAAACTGTTTTTT
CDR3 protein: CASSLAATTNEKLFF

D gene: -
J gene: TRBJ1-2
V gene: TRBV7-9
clone size: few
CDR3 DNA: TGTGCCAGCAGCTTAGTTGGTGTCTATGGCTACACCTTC
CDR3 protein: CASSLVGVYGYTF

D gene: -
J gene: TRBJ2-1
V gene: TRBV5-1
clone size: -
CDR3 DNA: TGCGCCAGCAGCTCGTACCTGTTAGGGGCGCATGATGAGCAGTTCTTC
CDR3 protein: CASSSYLLGAHDEQFF

D gene: TRBD1
J gene: TRBJ1-5
V gene: TRBV2
clone size: -
CDR3 DNA: TGTGCCAGCAGGCCTCGGACAGGCCCTTATAGCAATCAGCCCCAGCATTTT
CDR3 protein: CASRPRTGPYSNQPQHF

D gene: TRBD1
J gene: TRBJ1-1
V gene: TRBV5-6
clone size: -
CDR3 DNA: TGTGCCAGCAGCTTACAGGGGGCGAGGGACACTGAAGCTTTCTTT
CDR3 protein: CASSLQGARDTEAFF

D gene: -
J gene: TRBJ2-3
V gene: TRBV5-1
clone size: -
CDR3 DNA: TGCGCCAGCAGCCCCGGATCTAGCTTTGAGGATACGCAGTATTTT
CDR3 protein: CASSPGSSFEDTQYF

D gene: -
J gene: TRBJ2-6
V gene: TRBV14
clone size: -
CDR3 DNA: TGTGCCAGCAGCCCCGGTGGGGGGGCCAACGTCCTGACTTTC
CDR3 protein: CASSPGGGANVLTF

D gene: -
J gene: TRBJ2-1
V gene: TRBV28
clone size: -
CDR3 DNA: TGTGCCAGCAGTCACTCAGAAGGGGGCGGGAGTGGGTACAATGAGCAGTTCTTC
CDR3 protein: CASSHSEGGGSGYNEQFF

D gene: -
J gene: TRBJ2-3
V gene: TRBV10-3
clone size: once
CDR3 DNA: TGTGCCATCAGTGAGACGGACTACACAGATACGCAGTATTTT
CDR3 protein: CAISETDYTDTQYF

D gene: -
J gene: TRBJ2-7
V gene: TRBV6-4
clone size: -
CDR3 DNA: TGTGCCAGCAGCGCGGGACGGGGAAGGGAGCAGTACTTC
CDR3 protein: CASSAGRGREQYF

D gene: -
J gene: TRBJ1-4
V gene: TRBV30
clone size: once
CDR3 DNA: TGTGGGACGGAGGTTGATGAAAAACTGTTTTTT
CDR3 protein: CGTEVDEKLFF

D gene: -
J gene: TRBJ1-3
V gene: TRBV4-2
clone size: -
CDR3 DNA: TGTGCCAGCAGCCAACGAGACAGAGACCCTGGAAACACCATATATTTT
CDR3 protein: CASSQRDRDPGNTIYF

D gene: TRBD2
J gene: TRBJ2-1
V gene: TRBV5-1
clone size: -
CDR3 DNA: TGCGCCAGCAGCTTGGGGCTAGCGGGAGGGCCAAAGGAGCAGTTCTTC
CDR3 protein: CASSLGLAGGPKEQFF

D gene: TRBD1
J gene: TRBJ1-4
V gene: TRBV28
clone size: -
CDR3 DNA: TGTGCCAGCAGTAGGGGACAGAATGAAAAACTGTTTTTT
CDR3 protein: CASSRGQNEKLFF

D gene: -
J gene: TRBJ2-7
V gene: TRBV4-2
clone size: -
CDR3 DNA: TGTGCCAGCAGCCCCCATCCCTCCTACGAGCAGTACTTC
CDR3 protein: CASSPHPSYEQYF

D gene: TRBD2
J gene: TRBJ2-7
V gene: TRBV7-9
clone size: -
CDR3 DNA: TGTGCCAGCAGCCCAGGAAGGACTAGGGTCCCCGAGCAGTACTTC
CDR3 protein: CASSPGRTRVPEQYF

D gene: -
J gene: TRBJ1-5
V gene: TRBV5-1
clone size: -
CDR3 DNA: TGCGCCAGCAGCGAACGTGGAGGAAATCAGCCCCAGCATTTT
CDR3 protein: CASSERGGNQPQHF

D gene: -
J gene: TRBJ1-6
V gene: TRBV13
clone size: -
CDR3 DNA: TGTGCCAGCAGCTTTGCCGGCGTAACCCTCCACTTT
CDR3 protein: CASSFAGVTLHF

D gene: -
J gene: TRBJ2-1
V gene: TRBV6-1
clone size: once
CDR3 DNA: TGTGCCAGCAGAGGACCCTCCGAGAGCAATGAGCAGTTCTTC
CDR3 protein: CASRGPSESNEQFF

D gene: -
J gene: TRBJ2-3
V gene: TRBV5-1
clone size: -
CDR3 DNA: TGCGCCAGCAGCTTGGCGGGCACAGATACGCAGTATTTT
CDR3 protein: CASSLAGTDTQYF

D gene: -
J gene: TRBJ2-7
V gene: TRBV5-5
clone size: -
CDR3 DNA: TGTGCCAGCAGCTTGGCCGACCTAAAAGGGGGTTACGAGCAGTACTTC
CDR3 protein: CASSLADLKGGYEQYF

D gene: -
J gene: TRBJ1-4
V gene: TRBV11-2
clone size: -
CDR3 DNA: TGTGCCAGCAGCCCAGGGGTGGGCAGCCACTATGAAAAACTGTTTTTT
CDR3 protein: CASSPGVGSHYEKLFF

D gene: TRBD1
J gene: TRBJ2-3
V gene: TRBV2
clone size: once
CDR3 DNA: TGTGCCAGCAGTCCGGACAGGGTCACGCAGTATTTT
CDR3 protein: CASSPDRVTQYF